This T cell receptor (beta chain) was recovered during a study of shared clonotypes between healthy human individuals (dated by TCRdb to the early 2020s). With respect to the entire study: The cohort included three men and two women between 18 and 49 years of age. For each donor, three plates each were used for CD4 naive and CD4 memory, two plates were used for CD8 naive, and one plate was used for CD8 memory. To estimate repertoire size and how much clonotypes are shared between individuals, the study performed deep sequencing of blood TCR repertoires from five healthy adults. To increase sequencing depth and limit assay-specific biases, different laboratories used diverse techniques to prepare libraries and sequence TCR repertoires. Per donor, leukapheresis produced somewhere between about 0.85 and 9.5 billion PBMCs.

CDR1 and CDR2, looked up from the germline V gene, are SGHVS and FQNEAQ. V trim: 5 bases; J trim: 3 bases; unmatched bases: 12. The CDR3 spans 16 residues, from the cysteine through the phenylalanine. The retained sequence is limited to the CDR3, 48 bases, with the frame set at the first base. The paper as a whole reports these results and caveats: Naive subsets generally had larger estimated clonotype richness than memory subsets. Higher generation probabilities were observed for clonotypes shared by all four sorted-subset donors than for non-shared clonotypes. Because the study included only a small number of donors, the genetic and exposure-history diversity represented was limited. When a handful of donors were compared, the shared fraction of clonotypes was 5% to 6.5% for naive CD4, 3.5% to 4% for naive CD8, 2% to 2.5% for memory CD4, and less than 0.45% for memory CD8. Sampling was restricted to blood, and TCR repertoires in tissues likely differ from the TCR repertoires found in blood. Based on pairwise subsampling, the degree of clonotype sharing among donors was expected to be affected by sequencing depth. Rarefaction of sorted-subset datasets indicated incomplete sequencing despite the large sequencing depth.

Points on this clone: Its recognized antigen is unknown. Base qualities are not provided; no much larger clone lies one nucleotide away.

Using the deep immunoSEQ assay, TCR CDR3 regions were amplified from genomic DNA by multiplex PCR. Genomic DNA extracted from each cell subset was distributed evenly over all wells of several immunoSEQ 96-well plates, and each plate served as one replicate. For sorted subsets, each replicate PCR was loaded with around 200 ng genomic DNA, equivalent to about 33,000 T cell genomes. The purified libraries were quantified using a Qubit 3.0 fluorometer, sized with a Bioanalyzer 2100, and then quantified again using the KAPA Library Quantification kit. Every immunoSEQ 96-well plate was sequenced on a dedicated single-read 150-cycle Illumina NextSeq 550 flow cell. The authors' pipeline ran thus. Because the immunoSEQ output included only junctional sequences and no quality scores, the filtering could not be the same as the filtering used for full-length reads. To assign V/J genes and CDR3, sequences were annotated against IMGT germline references using PyIR, a Python wrapper for IgBLAST v1.9. Reads with weak V/J assignments (E-value above 1e-6), missing CDR3, stop codons, out-of-frame junctions, or ambiguous translated residues were removed. A V3J clonotype was defined by an identical inferred V gene, J gene, and CDR3 amino acid sequence. Percentage overlap between repertoires was calculated by dividing the number of shared unique clonotypes by the size of the smaller repertoire. Repertoire richness was assessed with RTK rarefaction, the Chao1 estimator, and Recon v2.1 estimates of unobserved clonotypes. Generation probabilities for all TCRbeta clonotypes obtained by the gDNA method from a handful of donors were computed using OLGA. TCRdb mirrors the immuneACCESS table, restricted to in-frame sequences. Some clones are absent from its copies; in checked studies, under half trace to an unresolved V gene, and the reason for the others is unknown. That table is the source of V, J and clone size, and D and trimming were worked out from the DNA. This sample comprises roughly 1.5 million clones, 95% to 99% of them detected only once. Together, the top ten hold roughly 0.45% of the sample.

Donors were healthy HIV-negative adults with no recently reported acute infections or vaccinations. Only Caucasian adults living in Nashville, Tennessee, USA were represented among the donors. Magnetic negative selection was used to enrich CD4+ T cells, after which naive cells were positively selected on CD45RA and the negative fraction became the memory subset. After blood collection by leukapheresis, PBMCs were isolated using Ficoll-Histopaque density gradient centrifugation and then cryopreserved in the vapor phase of liquid nitrogen. Purity and quantity of every magnetically sorted T cell population were checked by analytical flow cytometry. Each sorted fraction had its genomic DNA isolated and then quantified by UV absorbance on a Nanodrop 2000c.

The clonotype was recovered from a man aged 30 to 45 in good health. The chain employs TRBV7-8 and TRBJ2-7; the central 8 bases match TRBD1. Sequencing was carried out using naive CD4+ T cells sorted from blood. Taken with the paper, the label for cell subset or site translates to: CD45RA+ positively selected. CDR3 reads: CASSPHRDRPDYEQYF. The nucleotides are TGTGCCAGCAGCCCCCACCGGGACAGGCCAGACTACGAGCAGTACTTC. Full variable domain (CDR3 extended with the reference TRBV7-8 and TRBJ2-7 proteins): GAGVSQSPRYKVAKRGQDVALRCDPISGHVSLFWYQQALGQGPEFLTYFQNEAQLDKSGLPSDRFFAERPEGSVSTLKIQRTQQEDSAVYLCASSPHRDRPDYEQYFGPGTRLTVT.